The next 32 T cell receptor beta chains were all read from a single sample in a study of cytomegalovirus exposure and HLA in healthy donors. The study ran its PCR with 60 Vbeta and 13 Jbeta primers. Repertoires were generated with immunoSEQ multiplex PCR, while TCRdb's copy carries only in-frame clones and drops some. The table lists 150,000 to 190,000 clones, 65% to 90% of them singletons. Sequenced material: PBMCs. These receptors were collected from a woman between 50 and 59 years old in good health and CMV-seropositive.

The CDR3 spells CASSIADTAYEQYF. The CDR3 region has the DNA TGTGCCAGTAGTATAGCAGACACAGCCTACGAGCAGTACTTC. The genes are TRBV19 and TRBJ2-7; D is unclear. V dropped 1 base and J dropped 2 bases, with 9 bases sitting between them. CDR3 length equals 14 residues. Per germline, CDR1 LNHDA and CDR2 SQIVND (reference sequence).

The chain links TRBV7-2 to TRBJ2-3, with 8 bases aligning to TRBD2. V was clipped by 5 bases and J by 2 bases; unmatched bases: 6. This CDR3 is built from 15 residues. The germline CDR1 and CDR2 sequences are SGHTA and FQGNSA. CDR3 DNA: TGTGCCAGCAGCCCCGGGACTAGATTCACAGATACGCAGTATTTT. It translates to CASSPGTRFTDTQYF. Combining the CDR3 with reference TRBV7-2 and TRBJ2-3 gives the whole variable domain GAGVSQSPSNKVTEKGKDVELRCDPISGHTALYWYRQSLGQGLEFLIYFQGNSAPDKSGLPSDRFSAERTGGSVSTLTIQRTQQEDSAVYLCASSPGTRFTDTQYFGPGTRLTVL.

This clone has a handful of counts. The chain carries TRBV27 and TRBJ1-1; D may be TRBD1 (5 bases). The CDR3 loop spans 14 amino acids. With 5 bases removed from V and 8 bases from J, the gap between germline ends came to 18 bases. The V gene's germline CDR1 is MNHEY and CDR2 SMNVEV (reference sequence). The CDR3 DNA reads as TGTGCCAGCAGTCCATTTCAGGGCCCACTAGAAGCTTTCTTT. Translated: CASSPFQGPLEAFF.

The V gene is TRBV5-1, the J gene TRBJ2-7; TRBD2 matches 7 bases. CDR1 and CDR2 from the germline V gene are SGHRS and YFSETQ. The J segment lost 3 bases and the V segment lost 6 bases, leaving 3 bases of the junction unmatched. The CDR3 spans 12 residues. DNA for the CDR3: TGCGCCAGCATTGGGGAGGGCTACGAGCAGTACTTC. This sequence encodes CASIGEGYEQYF.

This rearrangement joins TRBV5-1 to TRBJ2-1; tentatively, D is TRBD2 (5 bases). V lost 2 bases and J 10 bases, leaving 10 bases between the germline ends. The CDR3 runs 12 residues. Germline V gene data show CDR1 as SGHRS and CDR2 as YFSETQ. In nucleotides, the CDR3 is TGCGCCAGCAGCTTCGCGGGTGGGGAGCAGTTCTTC. Translation: CASSFAGGEQFF.

The chain couples TRBV9 to TRBJ1-4, with 8 bases aligning to TRBD1. Trimming removed 4 bases from V and 4 bases from J; junction bases left unmatched: 6. This CDR3 spans 15 amino acids. CDR1 and CDR2 (germline): SGDLS, YYNGEE. The CDR3 region has the DNA TGTGCCAGCAGCACCCGGGACAGGCTTAATGAAAAACTGTTTTTT. Protein product: CASSTRDRLNEKLFF.

J is TRBJ1-1 and V is TRBV9; 9 positions match TRBD1. Losses at the gene ends were 4 bases for V and 5 bases for J; bases not matched to a gene: 9. Germline CDR1 reads SGDLS; CDR2 reads YYNGEE. CDR3 length: 15 amino acids. For the CDR3, the DNA is TGTGCCAGCAGCCCGGGACAGGGTCGGGGGACTGAAGCTTTCTTT. Translated: CASSPGQGRGTEAFF.

As for this clone: Other DNA sequences in this sample translate to the same CDR3. Here the CDR3 reads CASSLDGGGAYEQYF. The CDR3 DNA is TGTGCCAGCAGCTTGGATGGCGGGGGGGCCTACGAGCAGTACTTC. The V and J genes are TRBV5-5 and TRBJ2-7, with 9 bases identical to TRBD2. This CDR3 is 15 amino acids long. V lost 0 bases, J lost 2 bases, and 3 bases stayed unmatched. The germline V gene encodes CDR1 SGHKS and CDR2 YYEKEE (reference sequence). Supplemented by reference TRBV5-5 and TRBJ2-7, the full variable domain reads DAGVTQSPTHLIKTRGQQVTLRCSPISGHKSVSWYQQVLGQGPQFIFQYYEKEERGRGNFPDRFSARQFPNYSSELNVNALLLGDSALYLCASSLDGGGAYEQYFGPGTRLTVT.

The rearrangement links TRBV27 to TRBJ2-2; D not resolved. Germline CDR1 reads MNHEY; CDR2 reads SMNVEV (reference sequence). The germline V and J ends were trimmed by 2 bases and 4 bases, with 11 bases remaining between them. CDR3 size: 15 residues. The CDR3 spells CASSLRIASTGELFF. DNA for the CDR3: TGTGCCAGCAGTTTAAGAATCGCGAGCACCGGGGAGCTGTTTTTT.

V gene TRBV6-6 combines with J gene TRBJ1-1, with a possible D match to TRBD1 (5 bases). The V gene lost 1 base and the J gene lost 0 bases, with 9 bases spanning the gap. This CDR3 comprises 15 residues. Germline V gene lookup returns CDR1 MNHNY and CDR2 SVGAGI (reference sequence). CDR3 loop: CASSYFRQMNTEAFF. CDR3 nucleotides: TGTGCCAGCAGTTACTTCAGACAGATGAACACTGAAGCTTTCTTT.

The J gene is TRBJ2-3, the V gene TRBV6-6, with 9 nucleotides matching TRBD2. The J segment lost 1 base and the V segment lost 2 bases, leaving 4 bases of the junction unmatched. Germline V gene data show CDR1 as MNHNY and CDR2 as SVGAGI (reference sequence). CDR3 size: 16 residues. CDR3 in DNA: TGTGCCAGCAGTTACGAATCTAGCGGGGGCACAGATACGCAGTATTTT. Residues: CASSYESSGGTDTQYF.

The V gene is TRBV5-4, the J gene TRBJ2-3; D unresolved. V gave up 4 bases and J gave up 1 base, with 13 bases separating them. CDR1 is SGHNT, CDR2 YYREEE, per germline (reference sequence). The CDR3 sequence is 15 residues long. The CDR3 sequence: CASSLNGLGTDTQYF. The CDR3 DNA follows: TGTGCCAGCAGCCTAAACGGTCTCGGCACAGATACGCAGTATTTT.

The genes are TRBV4-3 and TRBJ1-1; 12 bases are a match to TRBD1. Looked up from germline, CDR1 is LGHNA and CDR2 is YSLEER. The CDR3 consists of 15 residues. With 4 bases clipped from V and 10 bases from J, the junction kept 10 bases outside the gene matches. This CDR3 is CASSPTGDRGPSAFF. In DNA form, the CDR3 reads TGCGCCAGCAGCCCCACAGGGGACAGGGGGCCCTCAGCTTTCTTT.

The chain couples TRBV12-1 to TRBJ2-3; TRBD1 was called by the table and not checked on the DNA. TRBV12-1 is marked as a pseudogene. This CDR3 is built from 16 residues. The CDR3: CASSSRDRGLTDTQYF. CDR3 nucleotides: TGTGCCAGCAGCTCACGGGACAGGGGCTTAACAGATACGCAGTATTTT.

The CDR3 nucleotides are TGTGCCAGTAGACAGGGGGCCTACGAGCAGTACTTC. Translation: CASRQGAYEQYF. This rearrangement joins TRBV19 to TRBJ2-7, with TRBD1 matching 8 bases. Germline V gene sequence: CDR1 LNHDA, CDR2 SQIVND (reference sequence). After removal of 6 bases from V and 2 bases from J, the junction contained 0 bases not matched to a gene. This CDR3 spans 12 amino acids. Together with reference TRBV19 and TRBJ2-7, the CDR3 gives the full variable domain: DGGITQSPKYLFRKEGQNVTLSCEQNLNHDAMYWYRQDPGQGLRLIYYSQIVNDFQKGDIAEGYSVSREKKESFPLTVTSAQKNPTAFYLCASRQGAYEQYFGPGTRLTVT.

The rearrangement uses TRBV10-2 and TRBJ1-1; maybe TRBD1 (6 bases). Germline CDR1 is WSHSY and CDR2 is SAAADI. V was shortened by 0 bases and J by 7 bases, with 15 bases between the two germline ends. CDR3 length: 15 amino acids. The CDR3 region has the DNA TGCGCCAGCAGTGAGTCGGCAAGGGGGACACGTGAAGCTTTCTTT. Its translation is CASSESARGTREAFF.

This clone turned up a few times. The chain uses TRBV5-1 and TRBJ1-1; tentatively, D is TRBD1 (5 bases). The CDR3 spans 14 residues. V gave up 4 bases and J gave up 8 bases, with 18 bases separating them. CDR1 is SGHRS, CDR2 YFSETQ, per germline. The CDR3 sequence: CASSGRGGAAEAFF. The CDR3 coding sequence is TGCGCCAGCAGCGGGAGGGGCGGGGCCGCGGAAGCTTTCTTT.

This clone has more than one count but fewer than ten. V usage is TRBV6-6 and J usage is TRBJ1-5; 7 bases are a match to TRBD1. This CDR3 is built from 16 residues. Germline CDR1 and CDR2: MNHNY and SVGAGI (reference sequence). Germline trimming cut 2 bases from V and 4 bases from J; bases unmatched to any gene: 8. The CDR3 coding sequence is TGTGCCAGCAGTTACCGGCCAGGGGACAGTAATCAGCCCCAGCATTTT. Translating gives CASSYRPGDSNQPQHF.

V is TRBV6-1 and J is TRBJ2-7; 9 nucleotides align to TRBD2. Per germline, CDR1 MNHNS and CDR2 SASEGT. V shed 2 bases and J 0 bases; nucleotides not matched to a gene: 5. CDR3 length: 16 amino acids. The CDR3 reads CASSELERGDSYEQYF. DNA of the CDR3: TGTGCCAGCAGTGAATTGGAGCGGGGGGACTCCTACGAGCAGTACTTC.

The V and J genes are TRBV13 and TRBJ1-1, with 8 bases matching TRBD1. Germline V gives CDR1 PRHDT, CDR2 FYEKMQ (reference sequence). This CDR3 contains 13 residues. With 4 bases clipped from V and 7 bases from J, the junction kept 5 bases outside the gene matches. The chain's CDR3 is CASSWTGLGEAFF. The DNA for the CDR3 is TGTGCCAGCAGCTGGACAGGGTTGGGTGAAGCTTTCTTT.

V and J are TRBV27 and TRBJ1-5, with TRBD1 as a possible D gene (5 bases). V shed 6 bases and J shed 7 bases, with 13 bases lying between them. The germline gives CDR1 MNHEY, CDR2 SMNVEV (reference sequence). The CDR3 has 13 residues. CDR3 in amino acids: CASSSSGNQPQHF. Here the CDR3 DNA reads TGTGCCAGCAGCTCTTCAGGGAACCAGCCCCAGCATTTT.

The chain recombines TRBV10-3 with TRBJ1-1; 9 nucleotides agree with TRBD1. CDR3 length: 15 amino acids. CDR1 is ENHRY, CDR2 SYGVKD, per germline. V gave up 6 bases and J gave up 2 bases; unmatched junction bases: 7. CDR3 residues: CAISDPGQGNTEAFF. The CDR3, as DNA: TGTGCCATCAGCGATCCGGGACAGGGTAACACTGAAGCTTTCTTT.

The rearrangement uses TRBV7-9 and TRBJ1-1, with 8 nucleotides matching TRBD1. This CDR3 is 16 amino acids long. Looked up from germline, CDR1 is SEHNR and CDR2 is FQNEAQ (reference sequence). The CDR3 protein is CASLIRGRGKNTEAFF. The CDR3 DNA follows: TGTGCTTCCCTCATCAGGGGGCGCGGAAAAAACACTGAAGCTTTCTTT.

This chain uses TRBV2 with TRBJ2-7; TRBD1 is a possible D gene (5 bases). Trimming removed 6 bases at V and 3 bases at J, with 9 bases between. CDR3 length: 12 amino acids. CDR1 SNHLY and CDR2 FYNNEI come from the germline V gene. CDR3 nucleotides: TGTGCCAGCAGGATACAGGACTACGAGCAGTACTTC. The encoded protein is CASRIQDYEQYF. The entire variable domain, with the rest obtained from reference TRBV2 and TRBJ2-7, is as follows: EPEVTQTPSHQVTQMGQEVILRCVPISNHLYFYWYRQILGQKVEFLVSFYNNEISEKSEIFDDQFSVERPDGSNFTLKIRSTKLEDSAMYFCASRIQDYEQYFGPGTRLTVT.

The chain recombines TRBV7-3 with TRBJ2-1, with 9 nucleotides matching TRBD1. V lost 5 bases to trimming and J lost 9 bases; unmatched junction nucleotides: 2. This CDR3 contains 12 residues. Germline V gene data show CDR1 as SGHTA and CDR2 as FQGTGA. CDR3 DNA sequence: TGTGCCAGCAGCCAACAGGGGGCTGAGCAGTTCTTC. This translates into CASSQQGAEQFF.

This rearrangement joins TRBV10-3 to TRBJ1-2; the D is unclear. This CDR3 is built from 12 residues. Looked up from germline, CDR1 is ENHRY and CDR2 is SYGVKD. Trimming removed 8 bases at V and 4 bases at J, with 11 bases between. The CDR3 nucleotides are TGTGCCATCCGAGGCAGTTCCTATGGCTACACCTTC. Translation: CAIRGSSYGYTF.

This sequence joins TRBV30 and TRBJ1-2; no clear D. V lost 7 bases to trimming and J lost 8 bases, with 17 bases between them. The CDR3 consists of 12 residues. CDR1 and CDR2 from the germline V gene are GTSNPN and SVGIG (reference sequence). For the CDR3, the DNA is TGTGCCTCGGAGGTAGGCAAAAGGGGCTACACCTTC. Protein sequence: CASEVGKRGYTF.

About this clone: Different DNA sequences within this sample yield the same CDR3. V is TRBV6-1 and J is TRBJ2-3; tentatively, D is TRBD1 (5 bases). This CDR3 comprises 12 residues. V gave up 6 bases and J gave up 4 bases, with 8 bases separating them. CDR1 and CDR2 (germline): MNHNS, SASEGT. The CDR3 region is CASSTTADTQYF. The CDR3 DNA follows: TGTGCCAGCAGCACGACAGCAGATACGCAGTATTTT.

The V call is TRBV30, the J call TRBJ1-5; 8 bases align to TRBD1. J was trimmed by 3 bases and V by 2 bases; bases with no gene match: 6. CDR3 length: 15 residues. Germline-derived CDR1 and CDR2 are GTSNPN and SVGIG (reference sequence). The chain's CDR3 is CAWSHKTGANQPQHF. The CDR3 region has the DNA TGTGCCTGGAGTCACAAGACAGGGGCCAATCAGCCCCAGCATTTT.

The chain employs TRBV12-5 and TRBJ1-5, with D tentatively TRBD1 (5 bases). Between the trimmed V and J ends, which lost 6 bases and 7 bases, there was a span of 13 bases. Germline CDR1 is LGHNT and CDR2 is FRNRAP. This CDR3 region has 13 residues. The CDR3 nucleotides read TGTGCTAGTGGCCCGGGACTAACCCAGCCCCAGCATTTT. Protein: CASGPGLTQPQHF.

This chain links TRBV10-3 with TRBJ2-7, with TRBD1 identical over 8 bases. V was pared by 3 bases and J by 9 bases, with 1 base of the junction left unmatched. This CDR3 is 11 amino acids long. Germline CDR1 reads ENHRY; CDR2 reads SYGVKD. Here the CDR3 reads CAISDGQGQYF. Written as DNA, the CDR3 is TGTGCCATCAGTGATGGACAGGGGCAGTACTTC.

This chain uses TRBV12-5 with TRBJ2-3; a weak D match, TRBD1 (5 bases). Trimming pared 1 base from V and 0 bases from J, leaving 11 bases between. The CDR3 runs to 16 residues. Germline CDR1 is LGHNT and CDR2 is FRNRAP. CDR3 nucleotides: TGTGCTAGTGGTTTGGGGCGACAGACTAGCACAGATACGCAGTATTTT. Translation: CASGLGRQTSTDTQYF.